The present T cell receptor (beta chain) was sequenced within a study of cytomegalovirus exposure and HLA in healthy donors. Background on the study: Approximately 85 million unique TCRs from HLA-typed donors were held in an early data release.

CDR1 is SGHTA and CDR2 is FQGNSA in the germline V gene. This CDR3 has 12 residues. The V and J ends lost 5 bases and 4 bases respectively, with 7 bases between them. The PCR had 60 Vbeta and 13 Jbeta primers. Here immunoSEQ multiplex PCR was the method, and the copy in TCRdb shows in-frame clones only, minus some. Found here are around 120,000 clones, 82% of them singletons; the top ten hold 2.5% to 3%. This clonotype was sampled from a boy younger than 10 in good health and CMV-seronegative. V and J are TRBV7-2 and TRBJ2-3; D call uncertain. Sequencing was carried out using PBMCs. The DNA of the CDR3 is TGTGCCAGCAGCCCGCGTTCAGATACGCAGTATTTT. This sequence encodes CASSPRSDTQYF. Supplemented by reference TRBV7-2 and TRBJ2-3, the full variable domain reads GAGVSQSPSNKVTEKGKDVELRCDPISGHTALYWYRQSLGQGLEFLIYFQGNSAPDKSGLPSDRFSAERTGGSVSTLTIQRTQQEDSAVYLCASSPRSDTQYFGPGTRLTVL.